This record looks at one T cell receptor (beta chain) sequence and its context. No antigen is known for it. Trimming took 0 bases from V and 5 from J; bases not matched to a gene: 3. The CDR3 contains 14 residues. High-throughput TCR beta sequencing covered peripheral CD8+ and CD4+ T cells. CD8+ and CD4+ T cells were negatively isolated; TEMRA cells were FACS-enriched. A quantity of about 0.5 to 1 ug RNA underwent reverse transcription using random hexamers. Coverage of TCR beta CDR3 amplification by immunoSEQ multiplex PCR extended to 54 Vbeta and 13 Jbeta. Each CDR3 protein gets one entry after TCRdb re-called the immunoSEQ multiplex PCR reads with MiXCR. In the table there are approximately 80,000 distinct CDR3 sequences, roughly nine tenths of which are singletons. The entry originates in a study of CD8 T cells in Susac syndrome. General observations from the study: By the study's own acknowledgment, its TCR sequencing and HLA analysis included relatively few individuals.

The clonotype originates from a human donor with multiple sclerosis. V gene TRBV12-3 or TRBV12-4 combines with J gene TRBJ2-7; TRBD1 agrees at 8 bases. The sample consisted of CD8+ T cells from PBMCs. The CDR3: CASSLARGQDEQYF. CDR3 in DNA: TGTGCCAGCAGTTTAGCGCGGGGACAGGACGAGCAGTACTTC.